This passage covers 15 T cell receptor beta chains from one sample sequenced in a study of blood T cell repertoires in COVID-19. Measured with immunoSEQ multiplex PCR; TCRdb has only the in-frame clones, and not every one. The sample holds 100,000 or so clones, about 92% seen once. Sequencing input: peripheral blood. The receptor set was obtained from a man between 45 and 60 years old with active COVID-19.

V is TRBV5-1 and J is TRBJ1-5, with D maybe TRBD1 (6 bases). The germline gives CDR1 SGHRS, CDR2 YFSETQ. The CDR3 sequence is 14 residues long. Trimming removed 0 bases from V and 6 bases from J, with 10 bases in between. CDR3 DNA sequence: TGCGCCAGCAGCTTGGACAGGGATGGTCAGCCCCAGCATTTT. As protein: CASSLDRDGQPQHF.

To note about this clone: Other DNA sequences in this specimen translate into the identical CDR3. The gene calls are TRBV4-1 and TRBJ1-1; perhaps TRBD1 as D (5 bases). Germline loops: CDR1 MGHRA, CDR2 YSYEKL. This CDR3 has 17 amino acids. The V end was cut by 0 bases, the J end by 0 bases, with 14 bases between. CDR3 coding DNA: TGCGCCAGCAGCCAAGATGGGCAGGGCTTGATGAACACTGAAGCTTTCTTT. This gives the protein CASSQDGQGLMNTEAFF.

The CDR3: CASSQPIFTGGRHGYTF. In nucleotides, the CDR3 is TGTGCCAGCAGCCAACCTATTTTTACAGGGGGACGCCATGGCTACACCTTC. The chain links TRBV4-2 to TRBJ1-2; 8 positions match TRBD1. V lost 2 bases and J lost 6; bases outside the gene matches: 14. The CDR3 has 17 amino acids. CDR1 is LGHNA, CDR2 YNFKEQ, per germline.

The V and J genes are TRBV11-2 and TRBJ2-1; 7 bases match TRBD2. V shed 3 bases and J 3 bases; nucleotides not matched to a gene: 5. The V gene's germline CDR1 is SGHAT and CDR2 FQNNGV. This CDR3 is built from 15 residues. The CDR3 bases are TGTGCCAGCAGCTTGAGGCTAGCGGTCTACAATGAGCAGTTCTTC. Residues: CASSLRLAVYNEQFF.

About this clone: The germline gene is not matched at one end of the junction; a read error may be the cause. The rearrangement links TRBV5-4 to TRBJ1-1; 7 bases map to TRBD1. Germline lookup yields CDR1 SGHNT and CDR2 YYREEE (reference sequence). The CDR3 consists of 15 residues. CDR3 in amino acids: CASTLRQGSGSEAFF. CDR3 in DNA: TGTGCCAGCACCTTGAGACAGGGTTCGGGTTCTGAAGCTTTCTTT.

This clone was recorded once. The chain links TRBV5-1 to TRBJ2-7; TRBD2 aligns across 8 bases. CDR3 size: 16 residues. Germline CDR1 SGHRS, CDR2 YFSETQ. Trimming cost V 1 base and J 4 bases; bases outside gene matches: 10. DNA of the CDR3: TGCGCCAGCAGCTTGAGTGCCGGGACTAGTCCTTACGAGCAGTACTTC. This translates into CASSLSAGTSPYEQYF.

The V gene is TRBV19, the J gene TRBJ1-1; D unclear. Germline loops: CDR1 LNHDA, CDR2 SQIVND (reference sequence). V lost 5 bases, J lost 0 bases, and 7 bases lay in between. The length of the CDR3 is 13 residues. The CDR3 DNA is TGTGCCAGTAGTGTGGAGATGAACACTGAAGCTTTCTTT. Residues: CASSVEMNTEAFF.

This chain uses TRBV6-5 with TRBJ2-2; tentatively, D is TRBD1 (5 bases). Trimming cost V 0 bases and J 6 bases, with 14 bases left between them. Per germline, CDR1 MNHEY and CDR2 SVGAGI. CDR3 length equals 16 residues. The CDR3, as DNA: TGTGCCAGCAGTTACTCGAGTTTGAAGGGGCCCGGGGAGCTGTTTTTT. Translated, it gives CASSYSSLKGPGELFF.

The chain links TRBV27 to TRBJ1-2, with 7 bases fitting TRBD1. CDR1 MNHEY and CDR2 SMNVEV come from the germline V gene (reference sequence). The CDR3 has 16 amino acids. The trim removed 3 bases at V and 3 bases at J, leaving 10 bases unmatched. CDR3 DNA sequence: TGTGCCAGCAGTTTGGGTAGGGGCAGGGGGGACTATGGCTACACCTTC. It encodes CASSLGRGRGDYGYTF.

This clone appeared once. The gene calls are TRBV11-2 and TRBJ2-4; 8 nucleotides match TRBD2. The junction had 6 bases not matched to a gene; V was cut back by 5 bases and J by 3 bases. The CDR3 totals 15 residues. From germline, CDR1 is SGHAT and CDR2 FQNNGV. The CDR3 region is CASSPERGSKNIQYF. The CDR3 DNA is TGTGCCAGCAGCCCCGAGCGGGGGAGCAAAAACATTCAGTACTTC.

The J gene is TRBJ2-2, the V gene TRBV5-5, with 9 bases aligning to TRBD1. The CDR3 spans 17 residues. Germline CDR1 is SGHKS and CDR2 is YYEKEE (reference sequence). The ends lost 2 bases at V and 4 bases at J; junction bases unmatched: 9. CDR3 sequence: CASSFYRDREVTGELFF. CDR3 nucleotides: TGTGCCAGCAGCTTCTACCGGGACAGGGAGGTCACCGGGGAGCTGTTTTTT.

This rearrangement joins TRBV21-1 to TRBJ1-1. TRBV21-1 is a documented pseudogene. The CDR3 has 14 amino acids. CDR3 sequence: CASSFLRGGGPAFF. The CDR3 DNA sequence: TGTGCCAGCAGCTTCCTCCGAGGGGGGGGACCGGCTTTCTTT.

This clone was picked up a small number of times. The V and J genes are TRBV4-1 and TRBJ2-7; 7 nucleotides line up with TRBD2. Germline trimming cut 0 bases from V and 4 bases from J; bases unmatched to any gene: 15. This CDR3 spans 18 amino acids. Germline CDR1 MGHRA, CDR2 YSYEKL. The CDR3 coding sequence is TGCGCCAGCAGCCAAGAGATTGCGGGAGCCCCCGTAGGGTACGAGCAGTACTTC. Protein: CASSQEIAGAPVGYEQYF.

The CDR3 is CATSRVTGGVKEKLFF. The DNA of the CDR3 is TGTGCCACCAGCAGGGTTACAGGGGGAGTGAAGGAAAAACTGTTTTTT. The chain links TRBV15 to TRBJ1-4, with TRBD1 matching over 8 bases. Per germline, CDR1 LNHNV and CDR2 YYDKDF (reference sequence). J gave up 8 bases and V 3 bases, and 11 bases lay outside the gene matches. This CDR3 is built from 16 residues.

This chain joins TRBV9 and TRBJ2-2, with 11 nucleotides matching TRBD2. V lost 6 bases, J lost 2 bases, and 9 bases stayed unmatched. Germline V lookup: CDR1 SGDLS, CDR2 YYNGEE. The length of the CDR3 is 17 residues. The CDR3, as DNA: TGTGCCAGCAATGCGTACGGGACTAGCGGTAACACCGGGGAGCTGTTTTTT. Its protein is CASNAYGTSGNTGELFF.